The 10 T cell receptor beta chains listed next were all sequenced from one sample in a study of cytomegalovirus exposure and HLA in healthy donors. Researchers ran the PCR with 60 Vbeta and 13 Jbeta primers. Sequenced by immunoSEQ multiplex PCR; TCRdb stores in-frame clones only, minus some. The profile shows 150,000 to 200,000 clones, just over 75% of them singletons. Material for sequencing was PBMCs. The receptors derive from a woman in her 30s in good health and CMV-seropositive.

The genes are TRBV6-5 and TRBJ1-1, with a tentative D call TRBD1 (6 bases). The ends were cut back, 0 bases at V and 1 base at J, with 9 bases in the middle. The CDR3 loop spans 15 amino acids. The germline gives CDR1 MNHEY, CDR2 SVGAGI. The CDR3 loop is CASSYSTGSNTEAFF. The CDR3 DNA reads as TGTGCCAGCAGTTACTCGACAGGATCGAACACTGAAGCTTTCTTT.

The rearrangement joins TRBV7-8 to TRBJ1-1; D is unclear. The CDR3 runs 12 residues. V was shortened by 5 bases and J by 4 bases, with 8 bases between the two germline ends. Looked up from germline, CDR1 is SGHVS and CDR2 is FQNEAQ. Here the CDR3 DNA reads TGTGCCAGCAGCCCCCTAAGCACTGAAGCTTTCTTT. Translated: CASSPLSTEAFF.

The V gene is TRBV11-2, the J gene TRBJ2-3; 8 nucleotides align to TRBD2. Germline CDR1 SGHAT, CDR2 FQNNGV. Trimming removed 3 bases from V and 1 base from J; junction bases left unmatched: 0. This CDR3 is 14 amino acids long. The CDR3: CASSLTSGTDTQYF. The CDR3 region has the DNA TGTGCCAGCAGCTTGACTAGCGGCACAGATACGCAGTATTTT. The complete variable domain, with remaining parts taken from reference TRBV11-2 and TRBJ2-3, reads EAGVAQSPRYKIIEKRQSVAFWCNPISGHATLYWYQQILGQGPKLLIQFQNNGVVDDSQLPKDRFSAERLKGVDSTLKIQPAKLEDSAVYLCASSLTSGTDTQYFGPGTRLTVL.

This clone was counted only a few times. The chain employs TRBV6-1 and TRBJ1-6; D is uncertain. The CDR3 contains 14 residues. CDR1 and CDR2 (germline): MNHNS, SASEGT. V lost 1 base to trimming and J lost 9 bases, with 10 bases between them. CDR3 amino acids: CASSEGTGGSPLHF. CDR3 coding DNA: TGTGCCAGCAGTGAAGGGACGGGAGGTTCACCCCTCCACTTT.

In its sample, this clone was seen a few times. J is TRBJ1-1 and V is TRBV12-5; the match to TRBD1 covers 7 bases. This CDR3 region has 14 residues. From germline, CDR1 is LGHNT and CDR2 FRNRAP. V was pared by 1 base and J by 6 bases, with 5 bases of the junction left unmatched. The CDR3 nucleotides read TGTGCTAGTGGTTTGGGCGGGACAGCGCCTGAAGCTTTCTTT. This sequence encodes CASGLGGTAPEAFF.

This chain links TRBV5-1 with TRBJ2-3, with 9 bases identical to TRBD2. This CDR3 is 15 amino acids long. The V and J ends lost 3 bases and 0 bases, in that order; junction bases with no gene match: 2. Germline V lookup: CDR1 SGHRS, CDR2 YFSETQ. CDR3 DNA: TGCGCCAGCAGCTGGAGCGGGGGGAGCACAGATACGCAGTATTTT. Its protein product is CASSWSGGSTDTQYF. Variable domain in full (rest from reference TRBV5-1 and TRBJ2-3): KAGVTQTPRYLIKTRGQQVTLSCSPISGHRSVSWYQQTPGQGLQFLFEYFSETQRNKGNFPGRFSGRQFSNSRSEMNVSTLELGDSALYLCASSWSGGSTDTQYFGPGTRLTVL.

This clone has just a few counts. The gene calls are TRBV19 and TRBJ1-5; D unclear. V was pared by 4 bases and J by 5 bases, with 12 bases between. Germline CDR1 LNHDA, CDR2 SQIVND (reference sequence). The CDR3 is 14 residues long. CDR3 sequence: CASSKWAADQPQHF. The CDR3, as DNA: TGTGCCAGTAGTAAATGGGCAGCCGATCAGCCCCAGCATTTT. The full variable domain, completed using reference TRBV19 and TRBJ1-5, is DGGITQSPKYLFRKEGQNVTLSCEQNLNHDAMYWYRQDPGQGLRLIYYSQIVNDFQKGDIAEGYSVSREKKESFPLTVTSAQKNPTAFYLCASSKWAADQPQHFGDGTRLSIL.

CDR3: CASSTLAGETQYF. The DNA of the CDR3 is TGTGCCAGCAGCACGCTAGCGGGAGAGACCCAGTACTTC. V usage is TRBV5-4 and J usage is TRBJ2-5; 8 bases match TRBD2. This CDR3 is built from 13 residues. Germline CDR1 reads SGHNT; CDR2 reads YYREEE (reference sequence). V trimming: 4 bases; J trimming: 4 bases; junction bases outside the gene matches: 3.

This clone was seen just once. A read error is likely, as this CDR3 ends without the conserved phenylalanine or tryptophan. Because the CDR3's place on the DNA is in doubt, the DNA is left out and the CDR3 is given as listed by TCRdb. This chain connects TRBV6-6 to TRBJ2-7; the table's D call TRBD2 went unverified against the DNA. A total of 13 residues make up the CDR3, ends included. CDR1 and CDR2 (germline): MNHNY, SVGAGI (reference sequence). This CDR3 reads CASSYSLTSAGAL.

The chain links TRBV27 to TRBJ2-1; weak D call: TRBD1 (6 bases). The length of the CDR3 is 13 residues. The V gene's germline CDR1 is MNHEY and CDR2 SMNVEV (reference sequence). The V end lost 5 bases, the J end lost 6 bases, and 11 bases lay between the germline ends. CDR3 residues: CASSTQGRNEQFF. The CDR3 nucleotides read TGTGCCAGCAGTACACAGGGTCGCAATGAGCAGTTCTTC.